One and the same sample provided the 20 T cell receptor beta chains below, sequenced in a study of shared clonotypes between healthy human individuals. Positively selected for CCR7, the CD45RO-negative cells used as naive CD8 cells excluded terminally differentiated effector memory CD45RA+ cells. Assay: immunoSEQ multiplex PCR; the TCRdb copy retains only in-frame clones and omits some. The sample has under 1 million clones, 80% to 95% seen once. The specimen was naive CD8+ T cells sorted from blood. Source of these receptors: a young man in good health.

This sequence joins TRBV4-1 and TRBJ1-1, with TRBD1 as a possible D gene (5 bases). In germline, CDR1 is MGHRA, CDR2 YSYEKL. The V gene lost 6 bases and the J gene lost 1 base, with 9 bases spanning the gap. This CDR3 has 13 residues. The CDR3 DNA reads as TGCGCCAGCAGGGGGCGAGGGAACACTGAAGCTTTCTTT. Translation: CASRGRGNTEAFF.

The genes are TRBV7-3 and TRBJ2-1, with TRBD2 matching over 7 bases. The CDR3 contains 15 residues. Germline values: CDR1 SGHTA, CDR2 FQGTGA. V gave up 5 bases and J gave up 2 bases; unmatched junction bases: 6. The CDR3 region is CASSTTLAAYNEQFF. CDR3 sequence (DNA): TGTGCCAGCAGCACAACCCTAGCGGCCTACAATGAGCAGTTCTTC. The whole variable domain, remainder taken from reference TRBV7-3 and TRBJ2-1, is GAGVSQTPSNKVTEKGKYVELRCDPISGHTALYWYRQSLGQGPEFLIYFQGTGAADDSGLPNDRFFAVRPEGSVSTLKIQRTERGDSAVYLCASSTTLAAYNEQFFGPGTRLTVL.

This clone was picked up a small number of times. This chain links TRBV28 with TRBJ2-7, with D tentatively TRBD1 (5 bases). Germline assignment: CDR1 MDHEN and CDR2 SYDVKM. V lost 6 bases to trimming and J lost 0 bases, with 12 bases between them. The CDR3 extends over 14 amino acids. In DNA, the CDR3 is TGTGCCAGCAGCCCTTTAAGGGGCTCCTACGAGCAGTACTTC. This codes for CASSPLRGSYEQYF. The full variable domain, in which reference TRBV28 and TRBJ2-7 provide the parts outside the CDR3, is DVKVTQSSRYLVKRTGEKVFLECVQDMDHENMFWYRQDPGLGLRLIYFSYDVKMKEKGDIPEGYSVSREKKERFSLILESASTNQTSMYLCASSPLRGSYEQYFGPGTRLTVT.

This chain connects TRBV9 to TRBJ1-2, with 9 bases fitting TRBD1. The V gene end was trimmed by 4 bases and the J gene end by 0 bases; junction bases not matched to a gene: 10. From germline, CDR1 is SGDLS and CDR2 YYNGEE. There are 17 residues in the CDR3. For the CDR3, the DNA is TGTGCCAGCAGCCCTTGGGACAGGGATTGGGCTAACTATGGCTACACCTTC. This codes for CASSPWDRDWANYGYTF.

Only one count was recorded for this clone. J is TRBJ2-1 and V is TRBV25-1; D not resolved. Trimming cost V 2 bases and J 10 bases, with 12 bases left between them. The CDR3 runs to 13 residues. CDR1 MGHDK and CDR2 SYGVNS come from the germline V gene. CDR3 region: CASSEGLTGEQFF. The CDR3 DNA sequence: TGTGCCAGCAGTGAAGGTCTGACCGGGGAGCAGTTCTTC.

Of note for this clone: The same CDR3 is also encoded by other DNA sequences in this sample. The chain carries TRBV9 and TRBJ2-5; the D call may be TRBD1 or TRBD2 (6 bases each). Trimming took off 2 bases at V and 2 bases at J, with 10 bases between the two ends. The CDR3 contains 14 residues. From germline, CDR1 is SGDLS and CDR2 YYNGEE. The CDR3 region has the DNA TGTGCCAGCAGCGTGGAGGGGGGTCAAGAGACCCAGTACTTC. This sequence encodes CASSVEGGQETQYF.

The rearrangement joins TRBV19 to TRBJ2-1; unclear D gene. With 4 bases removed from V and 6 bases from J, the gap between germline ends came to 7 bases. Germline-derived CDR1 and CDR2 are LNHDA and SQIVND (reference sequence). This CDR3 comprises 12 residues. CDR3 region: CASSTGPNEQFF. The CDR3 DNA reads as TGTGCCAGTAGTACCGGCCCCAATGAGCAGTTCTTC. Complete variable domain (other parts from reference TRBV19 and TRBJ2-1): DGGITQSPKYLFRKEGQNVTLSCEQNLNHDAMYWYRQDPGQGLRLIYYSQIVNDFQKGDIAEGYSVSREKKESFPLTVTSAQKNPTAFYLCASSTGPNEQFFGPGTRLTVL.

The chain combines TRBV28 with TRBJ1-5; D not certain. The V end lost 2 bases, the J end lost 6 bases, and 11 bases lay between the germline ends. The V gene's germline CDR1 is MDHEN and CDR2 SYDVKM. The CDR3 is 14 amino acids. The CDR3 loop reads CASSLAVGSQPQHF. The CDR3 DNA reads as TGTGCCAGCAGTTTAGCAGTAGGAAGTCAGCCCCAGCATTTT.

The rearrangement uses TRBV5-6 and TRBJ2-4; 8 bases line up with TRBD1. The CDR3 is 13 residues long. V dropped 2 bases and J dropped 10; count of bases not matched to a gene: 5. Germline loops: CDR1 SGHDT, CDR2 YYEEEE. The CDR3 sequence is CASSFPGGLIQYF. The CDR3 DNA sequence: TGTGCCAGCAGCTTCCCAGGGGGCTTGATTCAGTACTTC.

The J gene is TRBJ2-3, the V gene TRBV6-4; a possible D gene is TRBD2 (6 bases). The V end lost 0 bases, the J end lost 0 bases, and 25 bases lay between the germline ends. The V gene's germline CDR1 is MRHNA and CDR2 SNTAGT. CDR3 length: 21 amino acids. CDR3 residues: CASSDSGGPREDRASTDTQYF. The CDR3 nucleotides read TGTGCCAGCAGTGACTCGGGTGGGCCCAGGGAGGATCGAGCTAGCACAGATACGCAGTATTTT.

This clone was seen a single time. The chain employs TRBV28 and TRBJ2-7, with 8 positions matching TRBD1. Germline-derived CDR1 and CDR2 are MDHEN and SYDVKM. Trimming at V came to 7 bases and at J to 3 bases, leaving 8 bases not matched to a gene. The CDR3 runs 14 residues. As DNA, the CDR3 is TGTGCCAGCACCGGAGACAGGGGTGTCTACGAGCAGTACTTC. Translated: CASTGDRGVYEQYF.

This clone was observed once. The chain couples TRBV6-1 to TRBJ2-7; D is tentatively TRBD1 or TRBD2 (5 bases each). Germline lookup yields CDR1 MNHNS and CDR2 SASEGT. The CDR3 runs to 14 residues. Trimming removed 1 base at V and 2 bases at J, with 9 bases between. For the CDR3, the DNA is TGTGCCAGCAGTGAAGGGGGGTTTGCCTACGAGCAGTACTTC. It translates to CASSEGGFAYEQYF.

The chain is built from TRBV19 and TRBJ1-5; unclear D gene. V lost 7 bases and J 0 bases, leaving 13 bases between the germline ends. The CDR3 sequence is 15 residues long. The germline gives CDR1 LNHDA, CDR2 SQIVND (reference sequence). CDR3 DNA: TGTGCCAGTATGGTAGGATCTTATAGCAATCAGCCCCAGCATTTT. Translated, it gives CASMVGSYSNQPQHF. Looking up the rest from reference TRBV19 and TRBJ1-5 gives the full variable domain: DGGITQSPKYLFRKEGQNVTLSCEQNLNHDAMYWYRQDPGQGLRLIYYSQIVNDFQKGDIAEGYSVSREKKESFPLTVTSAQKNPTAFYLCASMVGSYSNQPQHFGDGTRLSIL.

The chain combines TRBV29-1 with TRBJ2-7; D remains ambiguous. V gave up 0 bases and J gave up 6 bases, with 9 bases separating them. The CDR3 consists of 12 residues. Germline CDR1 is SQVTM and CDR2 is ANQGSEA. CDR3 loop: CSVEERPGEQYF. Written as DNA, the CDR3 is TGCAGCGTTGAAGAGAGACCCGGCGAGCAGTACTTC.

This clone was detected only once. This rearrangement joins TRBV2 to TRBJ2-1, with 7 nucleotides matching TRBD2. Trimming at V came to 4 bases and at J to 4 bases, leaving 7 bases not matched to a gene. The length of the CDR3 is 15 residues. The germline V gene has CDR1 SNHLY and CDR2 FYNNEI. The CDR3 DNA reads TGTGCCAGCAGTGTGCCGGGAGGTTCTTACAATGAGCAGTTCTTC. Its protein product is CASSVPGGSYNEQFF. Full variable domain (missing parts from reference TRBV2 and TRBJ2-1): EPEVTQTPSHQVTQMGQEVILRCVPISNHLYFYWYRQILGQKVEFLVSFYNNEISEKSEIFDDQFSVERPDGSNFTLKIRSTKLEDSAMYFCASSVPGGSYNEQFFGPGTRLTVL.

In nucleotides, the CDR3 is TGTGCCAGTAGTATTTCTGCAGGGAGGATAAACACCGGGGAGCTGTTTTTT. Translated, it gives CASSISAGRINTGELFF. This chain links TRBV19 with TRBJ2-2, with TRBD2 as a possible D gene (6 bases). Trimming shortened V by 3 bases and J by 2 bases, and 16 bases separated the two germline ends. This CDR3 contains 17 residues. Germline CDR1 LNHDA, CDR2 SQIVND (reference sequence).

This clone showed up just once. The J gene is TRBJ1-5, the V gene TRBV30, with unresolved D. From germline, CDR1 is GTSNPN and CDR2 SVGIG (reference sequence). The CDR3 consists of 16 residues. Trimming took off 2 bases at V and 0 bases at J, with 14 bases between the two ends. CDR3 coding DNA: TGTGCCTGGAGTCTGTCTCCGGTATATAGCAATCAGCCCCAGCATTTT. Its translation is CAWSLSPVYSNQPQHF.

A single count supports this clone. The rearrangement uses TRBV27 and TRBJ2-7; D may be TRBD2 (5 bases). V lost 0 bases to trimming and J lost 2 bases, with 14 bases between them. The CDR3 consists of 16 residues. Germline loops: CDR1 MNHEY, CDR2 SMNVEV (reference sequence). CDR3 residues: CASSLSIGETAYEQYF. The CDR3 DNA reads TGTGCCAGCAGTTTATCTATCGGGGAGACCGCCTACGAGCAGTACTTC.

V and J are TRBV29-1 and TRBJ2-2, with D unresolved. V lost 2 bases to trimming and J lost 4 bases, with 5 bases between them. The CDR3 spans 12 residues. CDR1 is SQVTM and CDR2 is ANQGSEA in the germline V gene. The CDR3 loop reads CSVEPGTGELFF. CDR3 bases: TGCAGCGTTGAACCCGGCACCGGGGAGCTGTTTTTT.

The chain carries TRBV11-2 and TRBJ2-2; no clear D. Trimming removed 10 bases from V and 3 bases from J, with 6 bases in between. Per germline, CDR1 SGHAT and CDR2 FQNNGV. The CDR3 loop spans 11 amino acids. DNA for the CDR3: TGTGCCATAAGACACACCGGGGAGCTGTTTTTT. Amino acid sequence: CAIRHTGELFF. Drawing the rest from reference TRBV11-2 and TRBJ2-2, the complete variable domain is EAGVAQSPRYKIIEKRQSVAFWCNPISGHATLYWYQQILGQGPKLLIQFQNNGVVDDSQLPKDRFSAERLKGVDSTLKIQPAKLEDSAVYLCAIRHTGELFFGEGSRLTVL.